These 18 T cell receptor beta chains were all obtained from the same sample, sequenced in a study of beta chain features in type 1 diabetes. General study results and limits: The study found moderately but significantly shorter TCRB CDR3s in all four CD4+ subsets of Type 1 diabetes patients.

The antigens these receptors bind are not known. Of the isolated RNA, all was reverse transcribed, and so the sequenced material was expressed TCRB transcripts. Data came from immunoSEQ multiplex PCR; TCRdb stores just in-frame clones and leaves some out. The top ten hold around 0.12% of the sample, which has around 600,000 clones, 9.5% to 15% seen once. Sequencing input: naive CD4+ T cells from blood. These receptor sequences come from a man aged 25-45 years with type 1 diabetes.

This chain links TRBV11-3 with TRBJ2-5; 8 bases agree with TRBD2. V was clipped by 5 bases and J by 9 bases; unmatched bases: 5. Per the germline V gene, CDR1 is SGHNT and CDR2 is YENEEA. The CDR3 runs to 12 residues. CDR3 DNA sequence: TGTGCCAGCAGCATCCTGCGGGGGGCCCAGTACTTC. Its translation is CASSILRGAQYF.

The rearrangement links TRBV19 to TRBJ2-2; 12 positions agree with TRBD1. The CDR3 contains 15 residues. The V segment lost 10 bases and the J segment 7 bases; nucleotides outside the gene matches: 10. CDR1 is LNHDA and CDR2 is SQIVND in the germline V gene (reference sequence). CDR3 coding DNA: TGTGCCACAAACCCGGGACAGGGGGCCTTCGGGGAGCTGTTTTTT. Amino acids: CATNPGQGAFGELFF. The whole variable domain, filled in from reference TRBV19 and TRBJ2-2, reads DGGITQSPKYLFRKEGQNVTLSCEQNLNHDAMYWYRQDPGQGLRLIYYSQIVNDFQKGDIAEGYSVSREKKESFPLTVTSAQKNPTAFYLCATNPGQGAFGELFFGEGSRLTVL.

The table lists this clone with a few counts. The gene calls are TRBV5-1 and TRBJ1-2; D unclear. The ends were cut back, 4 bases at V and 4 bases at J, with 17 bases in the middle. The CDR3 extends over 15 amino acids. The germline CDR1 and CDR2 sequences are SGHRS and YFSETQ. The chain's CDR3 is CASSRGLPGVYGYTF. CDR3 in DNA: TGCGCCAGCAGCCGCGGACTCCCTGGGGTCTATGGCTACACCTTC.

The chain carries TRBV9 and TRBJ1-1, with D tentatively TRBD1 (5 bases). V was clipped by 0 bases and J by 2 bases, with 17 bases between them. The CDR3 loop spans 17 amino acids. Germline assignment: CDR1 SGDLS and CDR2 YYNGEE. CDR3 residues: CASSVGLGPKFNTEAFF. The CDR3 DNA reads TGTGCCAGCAGCGTAGGTCTGGGGCCAAAATTTAACACTGAAGCTTTCTTT.

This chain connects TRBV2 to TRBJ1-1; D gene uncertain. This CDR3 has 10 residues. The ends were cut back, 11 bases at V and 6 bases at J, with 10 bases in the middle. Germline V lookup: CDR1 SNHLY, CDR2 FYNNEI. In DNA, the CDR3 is TGTGCCCTTGAGGTGGCTGAAGCTTTCTTT. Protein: CALEVAEAFF.

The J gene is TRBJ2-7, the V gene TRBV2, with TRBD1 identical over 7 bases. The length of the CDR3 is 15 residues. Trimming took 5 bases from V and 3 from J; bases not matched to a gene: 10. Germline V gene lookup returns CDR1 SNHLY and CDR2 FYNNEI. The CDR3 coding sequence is TGTGCCAGCAGTAAACGACAGGGACCTAACTACGAGCAGTACTTC. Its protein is CASSKRQGPNYEQYF.

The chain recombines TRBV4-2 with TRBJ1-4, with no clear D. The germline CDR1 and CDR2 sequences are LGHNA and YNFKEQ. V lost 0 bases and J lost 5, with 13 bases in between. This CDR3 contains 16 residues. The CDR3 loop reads CASSQEGLGPNEKLFF. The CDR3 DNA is TGTGCCAGCAGCCAAGAAGGCCTCGGGCCCAATGAAAAACTGTTTTTT.

The CDR3 bases are TGTGCCAGCAGCCCCCGGACTAGCGGGGCCGAGCAGTACTTC. Protein sequence: CASSPRTSGAEQYF. The chain recombines TRBV7-9 with TRBJ2-7, with TRBD2 matching over 12 bases. The CDR3 loop spans 14 amino acids. Germline V lookup: CDR1 SEHNR, CDR2 FQNEAQ (reference sequence). Trimming took 5 bases from V and 6 from J; bases not matched to a gene: 5.

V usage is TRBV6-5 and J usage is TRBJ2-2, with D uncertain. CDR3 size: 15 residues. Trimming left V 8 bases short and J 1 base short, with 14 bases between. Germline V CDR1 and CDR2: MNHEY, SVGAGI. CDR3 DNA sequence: TGTGCCAGCTCCCGGTCAGGTTTGAACACCGGGGAGCTGTTTTTT. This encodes CASSRSGLNTGELFF.

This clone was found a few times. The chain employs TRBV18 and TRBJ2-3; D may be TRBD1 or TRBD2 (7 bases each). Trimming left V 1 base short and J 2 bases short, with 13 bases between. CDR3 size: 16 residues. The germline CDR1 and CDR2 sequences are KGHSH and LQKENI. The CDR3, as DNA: TGTGCCAGCTCACCACGGGGGGGACAGATCACAGATACGCAGTATTTT. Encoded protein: CASSPRGGQITDTQYF.

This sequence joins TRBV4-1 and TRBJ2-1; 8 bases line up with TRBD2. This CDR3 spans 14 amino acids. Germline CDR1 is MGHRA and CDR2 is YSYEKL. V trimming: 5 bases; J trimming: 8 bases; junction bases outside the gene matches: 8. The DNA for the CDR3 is TGCGCCAGCAGCTCCGGGACTAGTGTCGATGAGCAGTTCTTC. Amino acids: CASSSGTSVDEQFF.

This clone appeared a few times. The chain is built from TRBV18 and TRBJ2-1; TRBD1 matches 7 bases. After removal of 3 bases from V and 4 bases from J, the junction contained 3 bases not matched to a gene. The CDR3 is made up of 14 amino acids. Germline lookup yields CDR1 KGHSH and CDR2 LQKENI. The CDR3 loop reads CASSPQGQYNEQFF. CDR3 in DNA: TGTGCCAGCTCACCTCAGGGACAGTACAATGAGCAGTTCTTC.

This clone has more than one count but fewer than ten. The DNA of the CDR3 is TGTGCCAGTAACCCGACAGGGGGGTATAGCAATCAGCCCCAGCATTTT. Protein sequence: CASNPTGGYSNQPQHF. The rearrangement joins TRBV19 to TRBJ1-5; TRBD1 aligns across 9 bases. This CDR3 comprises 16 residues. V gave up 7 bases and J gave up 0 bases; unmatched junction bases: 7. Germline V gene data show CDR1 as LNHDA and CDR2 as SQIVND (reference sequence).

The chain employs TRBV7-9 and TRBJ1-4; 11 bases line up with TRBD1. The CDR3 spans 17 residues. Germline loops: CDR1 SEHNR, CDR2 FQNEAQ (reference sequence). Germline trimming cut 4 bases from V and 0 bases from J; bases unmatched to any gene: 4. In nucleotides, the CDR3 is TGTGCCAGCAGCTGGACAGGGGGCGGGGCAACTAATGAAAAACTGTTTTTT. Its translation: CASSWTGGGATNEKLFF.

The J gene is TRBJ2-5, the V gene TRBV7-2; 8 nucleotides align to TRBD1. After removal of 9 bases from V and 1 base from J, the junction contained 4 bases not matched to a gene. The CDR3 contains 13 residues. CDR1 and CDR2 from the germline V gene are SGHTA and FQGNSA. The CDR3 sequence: CASRTGSQETQYF. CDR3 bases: TGTGCCAGTAGGACAGGGAGCCAAGAGACCCAGTACTTC. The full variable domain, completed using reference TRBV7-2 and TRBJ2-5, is GAGVSQSPSNKVTEKGKDVELRCDPISGHTALYWYRQSLGQGLEFLIYFQGNSAPDKSGLPSDRFSAERTGGSVSTLTIQRTQQEDSAVYLCASRTGSQETQYFGPGTRLLVL.

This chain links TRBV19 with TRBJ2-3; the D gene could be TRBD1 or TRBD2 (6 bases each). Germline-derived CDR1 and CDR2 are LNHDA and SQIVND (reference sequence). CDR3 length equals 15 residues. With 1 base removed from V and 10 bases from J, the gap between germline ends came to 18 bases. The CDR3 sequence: CASSIVGEAGTPQYF. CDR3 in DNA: TGTGCCAGTAGTATAGTCGGGGAGGCCGGGACACCGCAGTATTTT.

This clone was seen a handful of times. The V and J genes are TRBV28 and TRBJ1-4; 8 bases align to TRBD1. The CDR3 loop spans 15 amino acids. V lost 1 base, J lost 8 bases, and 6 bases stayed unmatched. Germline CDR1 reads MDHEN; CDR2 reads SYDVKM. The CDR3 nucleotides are TGTGCCAGCAGTTTATTCCAGGGGGCTGGGGAAAAACTGTTTTTT. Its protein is CASSLFQGAGEKLFF. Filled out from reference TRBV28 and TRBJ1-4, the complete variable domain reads DVKVTQSSRYLVKRTGEKVFLECVQDMDHENMFWYRQDPGLGLRLIYFSYDVKMKEKGDIPEGYSVSREKKERFSLILESASTNQTSMYLCASSLFQGAGEKLFFGSGTQLSVL.

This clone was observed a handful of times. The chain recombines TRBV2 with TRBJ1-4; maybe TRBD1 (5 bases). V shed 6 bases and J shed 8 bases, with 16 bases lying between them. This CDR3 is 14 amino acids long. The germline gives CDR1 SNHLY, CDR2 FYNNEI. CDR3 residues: CASRRQGGPEKLFF. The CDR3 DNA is TGTGCCAGCAGACGGCAGGGAGGGCCGGAAAAACTGTTTTTT.